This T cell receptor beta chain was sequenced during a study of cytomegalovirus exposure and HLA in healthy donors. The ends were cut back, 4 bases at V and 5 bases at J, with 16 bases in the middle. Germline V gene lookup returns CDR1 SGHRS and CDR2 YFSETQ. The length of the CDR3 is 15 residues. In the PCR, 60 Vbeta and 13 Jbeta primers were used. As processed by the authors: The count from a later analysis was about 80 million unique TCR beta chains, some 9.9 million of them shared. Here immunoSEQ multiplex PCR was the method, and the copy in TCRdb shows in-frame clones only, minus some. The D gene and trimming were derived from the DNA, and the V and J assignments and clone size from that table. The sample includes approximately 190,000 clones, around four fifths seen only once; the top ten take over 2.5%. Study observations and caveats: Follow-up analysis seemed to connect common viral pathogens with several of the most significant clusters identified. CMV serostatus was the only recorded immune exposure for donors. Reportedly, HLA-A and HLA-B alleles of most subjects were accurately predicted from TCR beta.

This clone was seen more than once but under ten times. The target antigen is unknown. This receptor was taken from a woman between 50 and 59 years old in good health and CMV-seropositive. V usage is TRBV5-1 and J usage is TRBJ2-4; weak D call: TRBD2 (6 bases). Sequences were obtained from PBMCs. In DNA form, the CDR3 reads TGCGCCAGCAGCCCTGGCGGGGTAGCAGAAAACATTCAGTACTTC. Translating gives CASSPGGVAENIQYF.